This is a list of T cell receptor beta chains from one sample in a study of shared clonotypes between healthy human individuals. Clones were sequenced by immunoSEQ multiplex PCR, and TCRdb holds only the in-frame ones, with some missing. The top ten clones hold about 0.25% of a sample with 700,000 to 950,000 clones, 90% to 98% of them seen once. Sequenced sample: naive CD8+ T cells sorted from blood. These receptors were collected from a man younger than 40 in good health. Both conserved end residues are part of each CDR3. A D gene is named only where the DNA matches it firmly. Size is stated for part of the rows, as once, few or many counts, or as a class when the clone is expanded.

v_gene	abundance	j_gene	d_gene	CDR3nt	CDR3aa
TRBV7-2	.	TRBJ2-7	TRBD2	TGTGCCAGTGCGGGAGGGACTAGCGGTCCCGAGCAGTACTTC	CASAGGTSGPEQYF
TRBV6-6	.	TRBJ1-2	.	TGTGCCAGCAGTTACTCGGGGTCCATTGAGGCCTATGGCTACACCTTC	CASSYSGSIEAYGYTF
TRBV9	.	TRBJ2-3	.	TGTGCCAGCAGCGTTAATCCAGGCACAGATACGCAGTATTTT	CASSVNPGTDTQYF
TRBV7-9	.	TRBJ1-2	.	TGTGCCAGCTGGCGAGACAAGGAGCGAGATGGCTACACCTTC	CASWRDKERDGYTF
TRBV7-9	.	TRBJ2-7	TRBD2	TGTGCCAGCAGCACGACAATAGCGGGAGGGCCCGATGAGCAGTACTTC	CASSTTIAGGPDEQYF
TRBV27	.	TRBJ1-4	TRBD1	TGTGCCAGCAGTCCCGGGACAGGGCTTTGGGAAGAAAAACTGTTTTTT	CASSPGTGLWEEKLFF
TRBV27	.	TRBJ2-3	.	TGTGCCAGCAGACCGGGGTGGGAGTTAGATACGCAGTATTTT	CASRPGWELDTQYF
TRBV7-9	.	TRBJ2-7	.	TGTGCCAGCAGCTTAGGGGAGCGAAACTACGAGCAGTACTTC	CASSLGERNYEQYF
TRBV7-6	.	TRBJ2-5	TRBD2	TGTGCCAGCAGCCCAGTGGTAGCGGGAGGGCCTCGGGAGACCCAGTACTTC	CASSPVVAGGPRETQYF
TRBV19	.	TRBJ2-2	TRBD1	TGTGCCAGTAGTGAGGACAGGGGTTTCACCGGGGAGCTGTTTTTT	CASSEDRGFTGELFF
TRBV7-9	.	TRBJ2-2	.	TGTGCCAGCGAGAACACCGGGGAGCTGTTTTTT	CASENTGELFF
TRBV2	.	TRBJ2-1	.	TGTGCCAGCAGAGTAGACAGCTATGAGCAGTTCTTC	CASRVDSYEQFF
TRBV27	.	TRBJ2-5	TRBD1	TGTGCCAGCAGCCGGACAGGGGGCGACGAGACCCAGTACTTC	CASSRTGGDETQYF
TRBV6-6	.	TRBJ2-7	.	TGTGCCAGCACCGCTTCAGGTGAATCCTACGAGCAGTACTTC	CASTASGESYEQYF
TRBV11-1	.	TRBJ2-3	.	TGTGCCAGCAGCCCAGGGGATACGCAGTATTTT	CASSPGDTQYF
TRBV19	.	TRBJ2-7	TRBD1	TGTGCCAGTAGCACCCGGACAGGGGGCACCTACGAGCAGTACTTC	CASSTRTGGTYEQYF
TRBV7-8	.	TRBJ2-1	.	TGTGCCAGCTATCATTTGCCCGTGTACAATGAGCAGTTCTTC	CASYHLPVYNEQFF
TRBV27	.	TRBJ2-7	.	TGTGCCAGCAGTTTCGGGCAGCGGCCCTACGAGCAGTACTTC	CASSFGQRPYEQYF
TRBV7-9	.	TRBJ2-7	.	TGTGCCAGCAGTGCAGGGTCGAGCTACGAGCAGTACTTC	CASSAGSSYEQYF
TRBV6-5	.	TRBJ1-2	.	TGTGCCAGCACCGCCGGGGCTTCCTATGGCTACACCTTC	CASTAGASYGYTF
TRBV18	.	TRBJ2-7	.	TGTGCCAGCTCACCATATCAAGACGAGCAGTACTTC	CASSPYQDEQYF
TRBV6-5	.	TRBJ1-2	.	TGTGCCAGCAGTCCGGACAGCCAAGCCTCCGGCTACACCTTC	CASSPDSQASGYTF
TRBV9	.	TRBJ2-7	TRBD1	TGTGCCAGCAGCCTGGGACAGTCCTACGAGCAGTACTTC	CASSLGQSYEQYF
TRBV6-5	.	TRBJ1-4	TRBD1	TGTGCCAGCAGTTCCGGGACAGCCATAATTAATGAAAAACTGTTTTTT	CASSSGTAIINEKLFF
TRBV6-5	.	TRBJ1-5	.	TGTGCCAGCAGTCCGAGCGAGGGAAATCAGCCCCAGCATTTT	CASSPSEGNQPQHF
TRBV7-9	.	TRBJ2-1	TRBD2	TGTGCCAGCAGCTTAGTAGTAGCGGGAGGCAATGAGCAGTTCTTC	CASSLVVAGGNEQFF
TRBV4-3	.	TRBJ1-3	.	TGCGCCAGCAGCCAAGTGGCGCGGGTTGACTCTGGAAACACCATATATTTT	CASSQVARVDSGNTIYF
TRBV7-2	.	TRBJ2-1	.	TGTGCCAGCAGCTTAGCCGACAGACCCTACAATGAGCAGTTCTTC	CASSLADRPYNEQFF
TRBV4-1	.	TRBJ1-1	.	TGCGCCAGCAGCAGGGTCTTGAACACTGAAGCTTTCTTT	CASSRVLNTEAFF
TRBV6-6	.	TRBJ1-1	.	TGTGCCAGCAACCCGGGACCAGGGGACACTGAAGCTTTCTTT	CASNPGPGDTEAFF
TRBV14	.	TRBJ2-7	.	TGTGCCAGCAGCCAAGAGGCTTCTGCGGAGCAGTACTTC	CASSQEASAEQYF
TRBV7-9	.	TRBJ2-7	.	TGTGCCAGCAGCTCAGCGCGCTACGAGCAGTACTTC	CASSSARYEQYF
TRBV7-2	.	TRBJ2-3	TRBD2	TGTGCCAGCAGCTTAGGCGCCGGACTAGCGGGCGCCCCAGGGTATACGCAGTATTTT	CASSLGAGLAGAPGYTQYF
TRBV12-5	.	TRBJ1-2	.	TGTGCTAGTGGCATCGGAGGGCTAGGCTACACCTTC	CASGIGGLGYTF
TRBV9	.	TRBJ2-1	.	TGTGCCAGCAGCGTAGGGGGTAAACCCGATGTTGAGCAGTTCTTC	CASSVGGKPDVEQFF
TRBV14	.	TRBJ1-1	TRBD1	TGTGCCAGCAGGACAGGGGGCAACACTGAAGCTTTCTTT	CASRTGGNTEAFF
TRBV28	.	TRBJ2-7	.	TGTGCCAGCAGTTTAACAGGTATCGGGGATTACGAGCAGTACTTC	CASSLTGIGDYEQYF
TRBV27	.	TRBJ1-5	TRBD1	TGTGCCAGCAGTGCGACAGGGAGCCCCTATCAGCCCCAGCATTTT	CASSATGSPYQPQHF
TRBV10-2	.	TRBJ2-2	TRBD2	TGCGCCAGCAGTTCCCAGGTAGGGCGGGAGCGGGTCGGGGAGCTGTTTTTT	CASSSQVGRERVGELFF
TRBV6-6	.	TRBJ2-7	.	TGTGCCAGCAGTTACTCGGGGATCGACGAGCAGTACTTC	CASSYSGIDEQYF
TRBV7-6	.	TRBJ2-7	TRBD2	TGTGCCAGCAGCTTAGAAGGAGTGGGAGGGCCAGCCGAGCAGTACTTC	CASSLEGVGGPAEQYF
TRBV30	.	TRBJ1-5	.	TGTGCCTGGAGTGTACGGATGGGGATAGACGGGAGCAATCAGCCCCAGCATTTT	CAWSVRMGIDGSNQPQHF
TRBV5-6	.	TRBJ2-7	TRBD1	TGTGCCAGCAGCCCGGGACAGGGGGCGCGTGAGCAGTACTTC	CASSPGQGAREQYF
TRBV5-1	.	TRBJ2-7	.	TGCGCCAGCAGCTTGGAAGCGGGCAGTAACTACGAGCAGTACTTC	CASSLEAGSNYEQYF
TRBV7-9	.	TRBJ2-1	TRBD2	TGTGCCAGCAGCCGAGGGACTAGCGCGAGTATCTACAATGAGCAGTTCTTC	CASSRGTSASIYNEQFF
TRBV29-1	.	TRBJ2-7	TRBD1	TGCAGCGTTGAGCCGGGGACAGGTAAACACGAGCAGTACTTC	CSVEPGTGKHEQYF
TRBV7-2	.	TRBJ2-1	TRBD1	TGTGCCAGCAGCTCCTTATCTCGGGACAGCACCTACAATGAGCAGTTCTTC	CASSSLSRDSTYNEQFF
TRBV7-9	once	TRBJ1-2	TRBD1	TGTGCCAGCACCAAGACAGGGGACGATGGCTACACCTTC	CASTKTGDDGYTF
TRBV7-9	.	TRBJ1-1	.	TGTGCCAGCAGCCCCAGGGTGGGGAGTGTCGCTGAAGCTTTCTTT	CASSPRVGSVAEAFF
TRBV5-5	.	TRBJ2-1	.	TGTGCCAGCAGCTTAACCACGGGCAGGAGAAGGAATGAGCAGTTCTTC	CASSLTTGRRRNEQFF
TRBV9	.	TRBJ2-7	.	TGTGCCAGCAGCGTAGCAGAGGGATACGAGCAGTACTTC	CASSVAEGYEQYF
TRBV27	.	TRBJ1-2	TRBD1	TGTGCCAGCAGACCTGAGACAGGGGCCATCTATGGCTACACCTTC	CASRPETGAIYGYTF
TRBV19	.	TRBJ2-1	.	TGTGCCAGTTCCGACATCCCCATGGGTTACAATGAGCAGTTCTTC	CASSDIPMGYNEQFF
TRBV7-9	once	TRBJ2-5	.	TGTGCCAGCAGCGAGAGTAGCGGAAGGTACCAAGAGACCCAGTACTTC	CASSESSGRYQETQYF
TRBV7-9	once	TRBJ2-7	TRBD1	TGTGCCAGCAGCCCAACAACACGACAGGGGGCGAGGGACGAGCAGTACTTC	CASSPTTRQGARDEQYF
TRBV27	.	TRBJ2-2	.	TGTGCCAGCAGTTTGACAGGGAACACCGGGGAGCTGTTTTTT	CASSLTGNTGELFF
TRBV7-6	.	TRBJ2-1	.	TGTGCCACCGGGGAGGCGGGGAGCTCCTACAATGAGCAGTTCTTC	CATGEAGSSYNEQFF